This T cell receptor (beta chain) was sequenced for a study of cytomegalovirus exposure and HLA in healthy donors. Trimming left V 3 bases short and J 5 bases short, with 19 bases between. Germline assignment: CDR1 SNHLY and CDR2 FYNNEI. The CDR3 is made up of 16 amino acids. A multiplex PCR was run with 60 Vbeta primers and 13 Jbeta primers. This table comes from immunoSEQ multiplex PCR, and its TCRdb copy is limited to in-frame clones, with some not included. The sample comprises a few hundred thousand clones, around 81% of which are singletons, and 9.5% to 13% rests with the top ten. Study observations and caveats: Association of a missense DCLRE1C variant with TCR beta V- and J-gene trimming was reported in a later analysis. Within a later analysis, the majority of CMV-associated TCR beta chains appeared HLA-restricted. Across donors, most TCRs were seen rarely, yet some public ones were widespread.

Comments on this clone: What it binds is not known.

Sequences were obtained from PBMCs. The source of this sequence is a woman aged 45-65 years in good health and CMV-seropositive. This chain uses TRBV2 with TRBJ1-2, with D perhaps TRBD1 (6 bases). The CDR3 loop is CASSESVWAGTYGYTF. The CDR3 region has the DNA TGTGCCAGCAGTGAGTCAGTTTGGGCAGGGACATATGGCTACACCTTC. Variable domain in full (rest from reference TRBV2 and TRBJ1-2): EPEVTQTPSHQVTQMGQEVILRCVPISNHLYFYWYRQILGQKVEFLVSFYNNEISEKSEIFDDQFSVERPDGSNFTLKIRSTKLEDSAMYFCASSESVWAGTYGYTFGSGTRLTVV.